The next 29 T cell receptor beta chains were all read from a single sample in a study of blood T cell repertoires in COVID-19 (dated by TCRdb to 2019 to 2021). The library was produced with the immunoSEQ multiplex PCR assay. Held by TCRdb, this immuneACCESS table contains in-frame sequences only and omits some clones. Under half of the omission traces to an unresolved V gene where checked; the cause of the rest is unknown. Recorded for this sample are around 200,000 clones; about 88% of them occurred a single time. The biggest ten clones account for approximately 15% of the sample. The sample consisted of peripheral blood. The source is a man younger than 45 with active or convalescent COVID-19.

This clone was detected only once. This rearrangement joins TRBV5-3 to TRBJ1-5; perhaps TRBD1 as D (5 bases). TRBV5-3 is labeled an ORF, and its function is uncertain. With 1 base removed from V and 1 base from J, the gap between germline ends came to 9 bases. The CDR3 contains 15 residues. DNA of the CDR3: TGTGCCAGAAGCTTGCGGGGGAAGAGCAATCAGCCCCAGCATTTT. This translates into CARSLRGKSNQPQHF.

For this clone: Other DNA sequences in this sample translate to the same CDR3. The chain carries TRBV10-3 and TRBJ2-3, with 11 bases aligning to TRBD2. The CDR3 has 16 residues. V gave up 2 bases and J gave up 2 bases; unmatched junction bases: 3. Looked up from germline, CDR1 is ENHRY and CDR2 is SYGVKD. CDR3: CAISELAGGSTDTQYF. In DNA form, the CDR3 reads TGTGCCATCAGTGAGCTAGCGGGAGGTTCCACAGATACGCAGTATTTT.

The chain is built from TRBV14 and TRBJ2-3, with 9 bases identical to TRBD2. V was pared by 5 bases and J by 0 bases, with 12 bases of the junction left unmatched. The CDR3 runs to 18 residues. Germline CDR1 SGHDN, CDR2 FVKESK. Written as DNA, the CDR3 is TGTGCCAGCAGCATAGGAAGCGGGGGGTGGACGAGCACAGATACGCAGTATTTT. Translation: CASSIGSGGWTSTDTQYF.

The chain joins TRBV2 to TRBJ1-2; 10 bases agree with TRBD1. Unmatched junction bases numbered 4, after V lost 4 bases and J lost 8 bases. The CDR3 has 13 amino acids. Germline V CDR1 and CDR2: SNHLY, FYNNEI. The CDR3 DNA reads as TGTGCCAGCAGTGCCGGGACAGGGGTCGGCTACACCTTC. It is translated as CASSAGTGVGYTF.

The chain uses TRBV4-3 and TRBJ2-2; 11 nucleotides agree with TRBD1. Germline trimming cut 0 bases from V and 5 bases from J; bases unmatched to any gene: 11. The germline gives CDR1 LGHNA, CDR2 YSLEER. This CDR3 is built from 19 residues. CDR3 in DNA: TGCGCCAGCAGCCAAGATTACTCCCGGACAGGGGGCCGAACCGGGGAGCTGTTTTTT. Translating gives CASSQDYSRTGGRTGELFF.

J is TRBJ2-7 and V is TRBV19, with D tentatively TRBD1 (5 bases). The V and J ends lost 0 bases and 6 bases respectively, with 9 bases between them. The CDR3 contains 13 residues. Germline V CDR1 and CDR2: LNHDA, SQIVND (reference sequence). The CDR3, as DNA: TGTGCCAGTAGTATAGAGCCCAGGGTCGAGCAGTACTTC. Translated: CASSIEPRVEQYF.

This rearrangement joins TRBV6-6 to TRBJ1-1, with D tentatively TRBD1 (5 bases). Per the germline V gene, CDR1 is MNHNY and CDR2 is SVGAGI (reference sequence). Trimming stripped 0 bases from V and 1 base from J, with 12 bases between. The CDR3 is made up of 16 amino acids. The DNA for the CDR3 is TGTGCCAGCAGTTACTCGGGCAGGGCCGGGAACACTGAAGCTTTCTTT. Its protein is CASSYSGRAGNTEAFF.

The V gene is TRBV9, the J gene TRBJ1-3, with 7 nucleotides matching TRBD1. Trimming removed 4 bases from V and 4 bases from J; junction bases left unmatched: 17. Germline-derived CDR1 and CDR2 are SGDLS and YYNGEE. The CDR3 loop spans 18 amino acids. The DNA for the CDR3 is TGTGCCAGCAGCCCGACAGGGAAAATTACCTCGGGGGGAAACACCATATATTTT. It codes for CASSPTGKITSGGNTIYF.

The genes are TRBV30 and TRBJ1-1; D perhaps matches TRBD1 (5 bases). Germline loops: CDR1 GTSNPN, CDR2 SVGIG (reference sequence). V was cut by 8 bases and J by 1 base, with 14 bases left in between. The CDR3 consists of 13 residues. CDR3: CATRQSPNTEAFF. The DNA of the CDR3 is TGTGCCACCCGACAGTCACCGAACACTGAAGCTTTCTTT.

This sequence joins TRBV10-1 and TRBJ2-5; 8 bases align to TRBD2. The CDR3 runs 16 residues. V dropped 0 bases and J dropped 2; count of bases not matched to a gene: 5. The germline gives CDR1 WNHNN, CDR2 SYGVQD (reference sequence). CDR3 sequence (DNA): TGCGCCAGCAGTGAGTCACCTAGCGGGCCACAAGAGACCCAGTACTTC. Translating it yields CASSESPSGPQETQYF.

The chain uses TRBV28 and TRBJ2-5; D ambiguous. V gave up 2 bases and J gave up 5 bases, with 12 bases separating them. The CDR3 consists of 14 residues. CDR1 is MDHEN and CDR2 is SYDVKM in the germline V gene. As DNA, the CDR3 is TGTGCCAGCAGTTTAGTCAGGCGCTGGGAGACCCAGTACTTC. Its translation is CASSLVRRWETQYF.

CDR3 sequence reads: CASSPPHSFNSPLHF. CDR3 DNA sequence: TGTGCCAGTAGTCCACCCCACAGCTTTAATTCACCCCTCCACTTT. This chain connects TRBV19 to TRBJ1-6; no firm D call. Germline-derived CDR1 and CDR2 are LNHDA and SQIVND (reference sequence). V was clipped by 5 bases and J by 6 bases, with 14 bases between them. The CDR3 is 15 residues long.

This chain links TRBV7-9 with TRBJ1-3; D call uncertain. This CDR3 has 15 amino acids. Germline V CDR1 and CDR2: SEHNR, FQNEAQ (reference sequence). The V end was cut by 5 bases, the J end by 0 bases, with 11 bases between. The chain's CDR3 is CASSRGRISGNTIYF. The CDR3 DNA is TGTGCCAGCAGCCGAGGCCGGATCTCTGGAAACACCATATATTTT.

The genes are TRBV6-5 and TRBJ1-1; 9 bases match TRBD1. From germline, CDR1 is MNHEY and CDR2 SVGAGI. After removal of 6 bases from V and 7 bases from J, the junction contained 9 bases not matched to a gene. The CDR3 is 14 amino acids. DNA for the CDR3: TGTGCCAGCAGGACGGGACAGGGAAGACTTGAAGCTTTCTTT. Translated: CASRTGQGRLEAFF.

J is TRBJ1-5 and V is TRBV3-1 (or the pseudogene TRBV3-2), with 10 bases fitting TRBD1. V shed 1 base, J shed 7 bases, and the junction held 4 bases outside the gene matches. Germline V gene data show CDR1 as LGHDT and CDR2 as YNNKEL (reference sequence). This CDR3 has 15 residues. As DNA, the CDR3 is TGTGCCAGCAGCCAAGCTGGGACAGGGGCACAGCCCCAGCATTTT. The encoded protein is CASSQAGTGAQPQHF.

The chain joins TRBV7-2 to TRBJ1-5, with D hard to call. V lost 4 bases and J 0 bases, leaving 10 bases between the germline ends. The CDR3 has 15 amino acids. Germline V gene sequence: CDR1 SGHTA, CDR2 FQGNSA. In DNA, the CDR3 is TGTGCCAGCAGCTACCTACTTGGTAGCAATCAGCCCCAGCATTTT. This sequence encodes CASSYLLGSNQPQHF.

The chain recombines TRBV5-1 with TRBJ2-6, with D possibly being TRBD1 (5 bases). Germline lookup yields CDR1 SGHRS and CDR2 YFSETQ. Trimming removed 0 bases from V and 0 bases from J, with 10 bases in between. CDR3 length: 17 residues. The CDR3 spells CASSLAQGLSGANVLTF. The CDR3 DNA follows: TGCGCCAGCAGCTTGGCGCAGGGTCTCTCTGGGGCCAACGTCCTGACTTTC.

The chain links TRBV7-6 to TRBJ2-1, with D maybe TRBD1 (6 bases). Germline loops: CDR1 SGHVS, CDR2 FNYEAQ. Trimming stripped 5 bases from V and 7 bases from J, with 18 bases between. This CDR3 spans 15 amino acids. The CDR3 DNA reads as TGTGCCAGCAGCCCCTGGGCAGGGGCCTCGAATGAGCAGTTCTTC. Amino acids: CASSPWAGASNEQFF. Using reference TRBV7-6 and TRBJ2-1 for the parts outside the CDR3, the full variable domain is GAGVSQSPRYKVTKRGQDVALRCDPISGHVSLYWYRQALGQGPEFLTYFNYEAQQDKSGLPNDRFSAERPEGSISTLTIQRTEQRDSAMYRCASSPWAGASNEQFFGPGTRLTVL.

The J gene is TRBJ1-3, the V gene TRBV11-2; TRBD1 might be the D (6 bases). Between the trimmed V and J ends, which lost 6 bases and 4 bases, there was a span of 13 bases. The CDR3 has 14 amino acids. Germline V gene lookup returns CDR1 SGHAT and CDR2 FQNNGV. The CDR3 nucleotides read TGTGCCAGCAGGAAGACAGGAATAGGAAACACCATATATTTT. This encodes CASRKTGIGNTIYF. The whole variable domain, filled in from reference TRBV11-2 and TRBJ1-3, reads EAGVAQSPRYKIIEKRQSVAFWCNPISGHATLYWYQQILGQGPKLLIQFQNNGVVDDSQLPKDRFSAERLKGVDSTLKIQPAKLEDSAVYLCASRKTGIGNTIYFGEGSWLTVV.

The rearrangement links TRBV19 to TRBJ1-1; tentatively, D is TRBD1 (5 bases). From germline, CDR1 is LNHDA and CDR2 SQIVND (reference sequence). CDR3 length: 17 residues. Trimming took 5 bases from V and 8 from J, leaving 27 bases between them. The CDR3 DNA reads as TGTGCCAGTAGTCCCCCCGTCCCAGGGTGGGAAGTTCTAGAAGCTTTCTTT. Amino acid sequence: CASSPPVPGWEVLEAFF. Combining the CDR3 with reference TRBV19 and TRBJ1-1 gives the whole variable domain DGGITQSPKYLFRKEGQNVTLSCEQNLNHDAMYWYRQDPGQGLRLIYYSQIVNDFQKGDIAEGYSVSREKKESFPLTVTSAQKNPTAFYLCASSPPVPGWEVLEAFFGQGTRLTVV.

The chain employs TRBV2 and TRBJ1-1; perhaps TRBD1 as D (6 bases). The germline gives CDR1 SNHLY, CDR2 FYNNEI. Between the trimmed V and J ends, which lost 4 bases and 6 bases, there was a span of 12 bases. The CDR3 covers 13 residues. The CDR3 nucleotides read TGTGCCAGCAGTGTCAGGGGTTTCGCTGAAGCTTTCTTT. It yields the protein CASSVRGFAEAFF. The full variable domain, its missing parts supplied by reference TRBV2 and TRBJ1-1, is EPEVTQTPSHQVTQMGQEVILRCVPISNHLYFYWYRQILGQKVEFLVSFYNNEISEKSEIFDDQFSVERPDGSNFTLKIRSTKLEDSAMYFCASSVRGFAEAFFGQGTRLTVV.

This clone occurred a few times. This chain joins TRBV3-1 (or the pseudogene TRBV3-2) and TRBJ2-1; TRBD1 aligns across 7 bases. The CDR3 is 13 residues long. With 6 bases clipped from V and 8 bases from J, the junction kept 7 bases outside the gene matches. The germline gives CDR1 LGHDT, CDR2 YNNKEL (reference sequence). The CDR3 sequence: CASRRQGRDEQFF. DNA for the CDR3: TGTGCCAGCAGGAGACAGGGTAGGGATGAGCAGTTCTTC.

V and J are TRBV2 and TRBJ1-2; the match to TRBD1 covers 7 bases. The V gene end was trimmed by 7 bases and the J gene end by 6 bases; junction bases not matched to a gene: 11. Germline CDR1 and CDR2: SNHLY and FYNNEI. The CDR3 contains 14 residues. CDR3 loop: CASIRDSRTDGYTF. CDR3 bases: TGTGCCAGCATTAGGGACAGCAGGACCGATGGCTACACCTTC.

The chain is built from TRBV2 and TRBJ2-7; TRBD1 agrees at 10 bases. In germline, CDR1 is SNHLY, CDR2 FYNNEI. The CDR3 extends over 13 amino acids. The junction had 4 bases not matched to a gene; V was cut back by 6 bases and J by 5 bases. CDR3 region: CASRAGTGDEQYF. The CDR3 DNA follows: TGTGCCAGCAGAGCCGGGACAGGGGACGAGCAGTACTTC.

The chain has TRBV6-4 and TRBJ2-1, with 9 bases matching TRBD2. Germline lookup yields CDR1 MRHNA and CDR2 SNTAGT. This CDR3 region has 18 residues. V was pared by 6 bases and J by 2 bases, with 14 bases of the junction left unmatched. CDR3 sequence: CASSVRGPSGATYNEQFF. CDR3 DNA: TGTGCCAGCAGCGTACGCGGCCCTAGCGGGGCCACCTACAATGAGCAGTTCTTC.

The chain links TRBV14 to TRBJ1-2; 9 bases map to TRBD1. The ends lost 3 bases at V and 6 bases at J; junction bases unmatched: 11. This CDR3 contains 16 residues. Germline values: CDR1 SGHDN, CDR2 FVKESK. The CDR3 spells CASSHTPGQGGDGYTF. The CDR3 region has the DNA TGTGCCAGCAGCCATACACCGGGACAGGGAGGCGATGGCTACACCTTC.

The sample holds one count of this clone. The chain uses TRBV4-3 and TRBJ1-1; tentative D call: TRBD1 (5 bases). The CDR3 totals 14 residues. V was clipped by 4 bases and J by 2 bases, with 11 bases between them. CDR1 and CDR2 (germline): LGHNA, YSLEER. The CDR3 DNA reads TGCGCCAGCAGCCCTCAGGGTGGTAACACTGAAGCTTTCTTT. Translation: CASSPQGGNTEAFF.

This clone occurred a few times. The V and J genes are TRBV6-1 and TRBJ1-4; the D is unclear. Germline CDR1 MNHNS, CDR2 SASEGT. CDR3 length equals 15 residues. The V end lost 3 bases, the J end lost 2 bases, and 10 bases lay between the germline ends. CDR3 in DNA: TGTGCCAGCAGTGATCGTGGAGCCACTAATGAAAAACTGTTTTTT. This sequence encodes CASSDRGATNEKLFF.

The V gene is TRBV30, the J gene TRBJ1-2, with 9 nucleotides matching TRBD1. V trimming: 2 bases; J trimming: 7 bases; junction bases outside the gene matches: 8. Germline loops: CDR1 GTSNPN, CDR2 SVGIG (reference sequence). This CDR3 contains 14 residues. The CDR3 loop reads CAWSYVQGATGYTF. CDR3 coding DNA: TGTGCCTGGAGTTACGTACAGGGGGCAACTGGCTACACCTTC.